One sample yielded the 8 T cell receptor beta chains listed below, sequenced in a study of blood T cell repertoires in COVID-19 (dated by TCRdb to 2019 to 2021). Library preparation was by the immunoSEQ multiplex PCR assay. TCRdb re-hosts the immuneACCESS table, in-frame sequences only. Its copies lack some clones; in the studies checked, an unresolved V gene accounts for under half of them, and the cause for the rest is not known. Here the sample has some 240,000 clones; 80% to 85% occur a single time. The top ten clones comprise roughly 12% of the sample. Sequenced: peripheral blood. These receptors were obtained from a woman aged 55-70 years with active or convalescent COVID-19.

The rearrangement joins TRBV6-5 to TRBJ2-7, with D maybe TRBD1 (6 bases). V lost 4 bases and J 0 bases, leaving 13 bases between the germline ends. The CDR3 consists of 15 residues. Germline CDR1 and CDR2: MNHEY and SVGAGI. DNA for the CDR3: TGTGCCAGCAGTTTACAGGGCGCAGGCTCCTACGAGCAGTACTTC. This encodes CASSLQGAGSYEQYF.

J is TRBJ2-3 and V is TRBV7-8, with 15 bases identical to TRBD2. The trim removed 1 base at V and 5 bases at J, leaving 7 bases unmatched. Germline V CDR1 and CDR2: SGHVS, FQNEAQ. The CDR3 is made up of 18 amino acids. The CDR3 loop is CASSLGVGLAGGKDTQYF. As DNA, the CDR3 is TGTGCCAGCAGCTTAGGGGTGGGACTAGCGGGGGGCAAAGATACGCAGTATTTT.

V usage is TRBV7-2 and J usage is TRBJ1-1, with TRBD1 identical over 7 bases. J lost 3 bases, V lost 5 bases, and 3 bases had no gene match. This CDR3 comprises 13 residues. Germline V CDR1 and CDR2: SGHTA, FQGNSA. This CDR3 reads CASSTGTDTEAFF. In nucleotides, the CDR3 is TGTGCCAGCAGCACCGGGACAGACACTGAAGCTTTCTTT.

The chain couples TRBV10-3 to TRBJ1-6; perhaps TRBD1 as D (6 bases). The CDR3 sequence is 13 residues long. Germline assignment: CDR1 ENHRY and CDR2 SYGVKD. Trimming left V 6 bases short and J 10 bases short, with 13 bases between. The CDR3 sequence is CAISLDSESPLHF. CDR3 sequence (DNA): TGTGCCATCAGCCTGGACAGTGAGTCACCCCTCCACTTT.

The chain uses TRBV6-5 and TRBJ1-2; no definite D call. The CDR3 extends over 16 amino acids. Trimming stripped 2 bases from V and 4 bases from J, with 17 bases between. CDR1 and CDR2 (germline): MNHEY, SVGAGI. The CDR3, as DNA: TGTGCCAGCAGTTACCGCGCTGGATTGGCAGGCTATGGCTACACCTTC. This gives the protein CASSYRAGLAGYGYTF.

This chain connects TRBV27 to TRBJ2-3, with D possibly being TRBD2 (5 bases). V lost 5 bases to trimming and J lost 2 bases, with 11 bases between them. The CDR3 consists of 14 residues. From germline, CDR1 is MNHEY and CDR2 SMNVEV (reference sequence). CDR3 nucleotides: TGTGCCAGCAGTCCGAGGGATTTCACAGATACGCAGTATTTT. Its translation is CASSPRDFTDTQYF.

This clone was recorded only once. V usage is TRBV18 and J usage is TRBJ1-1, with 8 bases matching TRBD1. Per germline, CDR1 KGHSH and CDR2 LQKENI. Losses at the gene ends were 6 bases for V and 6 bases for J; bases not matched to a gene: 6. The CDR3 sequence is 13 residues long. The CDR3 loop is CASSLGQGAEAFF. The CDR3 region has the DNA TGTGCCAGCTCCCTTGGACAGGGCGCTGAAGCTTTCTTT. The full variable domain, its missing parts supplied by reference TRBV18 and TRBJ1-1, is NAGVMQNPRHLVRRRGQEARLRCSPMKGHSHVYWYRQLPEEGLKFMVYLQKENIIDESGMPKERFSAEFPKEGPSILRIQQVVRGDSAAYFCASSLGQGAEAFFGQGTRLTVV.

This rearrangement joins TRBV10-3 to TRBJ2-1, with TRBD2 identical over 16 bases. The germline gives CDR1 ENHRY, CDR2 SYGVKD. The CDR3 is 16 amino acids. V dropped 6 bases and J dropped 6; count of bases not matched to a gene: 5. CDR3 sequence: CAIRTGTSGGGNEQFF. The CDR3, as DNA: TGTGCCATCAGGACCGGGACTAGCGGGGGGGGCAATGAGCAGTTCTTC.